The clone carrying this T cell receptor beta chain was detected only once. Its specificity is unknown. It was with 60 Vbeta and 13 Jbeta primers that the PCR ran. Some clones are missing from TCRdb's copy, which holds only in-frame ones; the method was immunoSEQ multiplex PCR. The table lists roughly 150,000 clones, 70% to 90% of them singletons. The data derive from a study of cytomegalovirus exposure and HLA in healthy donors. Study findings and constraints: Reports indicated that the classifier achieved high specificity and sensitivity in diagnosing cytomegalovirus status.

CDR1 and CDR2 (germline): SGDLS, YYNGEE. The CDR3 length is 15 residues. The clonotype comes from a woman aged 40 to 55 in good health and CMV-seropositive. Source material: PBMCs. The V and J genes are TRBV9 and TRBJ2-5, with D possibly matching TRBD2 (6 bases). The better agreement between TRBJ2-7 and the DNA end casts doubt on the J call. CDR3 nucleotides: TGTGCCAGCAGCGTAGAGGGCGGGAACTCCTACGAGCAGTACTTC. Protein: CASSVEGGNSYEQYF.